These T cell receptor beta chains were read from a single sample in a study of blood T cell repertoires in COVID-19. Assay used: immunoSEQ multiplex PCR; TCRdb lists only in-frame clones, some missing. Here the sample spans 200,000 to 250,000 clones, 80% to 90% being singletons. Material for sequencing was PBMCs or T cells enriched from blood (not recorded which). The origin of the receptors is a woman in her 50s with acute COVID-19. Each CDR3 is given with its conserved first and last residue. Each record gives: V gene, D gene, clone size, J gene, CDR3 protein, CDR3 DNA. A D gene is named only where the DNA matches it firmly. For some rows the clone size is stated as once, few or many, or as a class when expanded; others skip it.

>TRBV2|.|once|TRBJ2-5
CASHGPSWRGETQYF
TGTGCCAGCCATGGCCCTTCTTGGAGGGGAGAGACCCAGTACTTC
>TRBV7-2|.|.|TRBJ1-2
CASSLASGAYGYTF
TGTGCCAGCAGCTTAGCGTCAGGGGCCTATGGCTACACCTTC
>TRBV30|TRBD2|.|TRBJ2-3
CAWSIAGVADTQYF
TGTGCCTGGAGTATAGCGGGAGTTGCAGATACGCAGTATTTT
>TRBV4-1|TRBD1|.|TRBJ1-2
CASSQDPGTGIGLGYGYTF
TGCGCCAGCAGCCAAGATCCTGGGACAGGGATAGGGCTAGGCTATGGCTACACCTTC
>TRBV18|.|.|TRBJ2-7
CASSSSGVEQYF
TGTGCCAGCTCATCCTCAGGGGTCGAGCAGTACTTC
>TRBV19|TRBD1|few|TRBJ2-2
CASSRQGNTGELFF
TGTGCCAGTAGTAGACAGGGAAACACCGGGGAGCTGTTTTTT
>TRBV9|.|.|TRBJ2-2
CASSRLASNTGELFF
TGTGCCAGCAGCCGCTTAGCGTCGAACACCGGGGAGCTGTTTTTT
>TRBV30|TRBD1|.|TRBJ2-2
CARNHRGRDGELFF
TGTGCCAGAAACCACAGGGGACGAGACGGGGAGCTGTTTTTT
>TRBV4-1|TRBD1|.|TRBJ1-1
CASSQEDRGRGTEAFF
TGCGCCAGCAGCCAAGAGGACAGGGGGCGCGGGACTGAAGCTTTCTTT
>TRBV5-4|.|.|TRBJ1-3
CASSLDTTNAGNTIYF
TGTGCCAGCAGCTTGGATACCACTAATGCTGGAAACACCATATATTTT
>TRBV19|.|.|TRBJ1-6
CASSWGVNSPLHF
TGTGCCAGTAGTTGGGGGGTTAATTCACCCCTCCACTTT
>TRBV28|.|.|TRBJ1-2
CASSSGPGKGYTF
TGTGCCAGCAGCTCGGGCCCGGGGAAGGGCTACACCTTC
>TRBV30|.|.|TRBJ1-2
CAWSRQGWGYTF
TGTGCCTGGAGTAGGCAGGGCTGGGGCTACACCTTC
>TRBV7-3|TRBD1|.|TRBJ1-2
CASSLLGTGDEDGYTF
TGTGCCAGCAGCTTATTGGGGACAGGGGATGAGGATGGCTACACCTTC
>TRBV5-1|TRBD2|.|TRBJ2-1
CASSRAGGGYNEQFF
TGCGCCAGCAGTCGGGCGGGAGGGGGTTACAATGAGCAGTTCTTC
>TRBV28|.|.|TRBJ1-4
CASSLAQGLGNEKLFF
TGTGCCAGCAGTTTGGCGCAGGGGCTGGGTAATGAAAAACTGTTTTTT
>TRBV2|.|few|TRBJ2-7
CASIGTHHYEQYF
TGTGCCAGCATAGGGACTCACCATTACGAGCAGTACTTC
>TRBV28|.|.|TRBJ2-7
CASSLPPRGGAYEQYF
TGTGCCAGCAGTTTGCCCCCGAGGGGCGGGGCCTACGAGCAGTACTTC
>TRBV27|TRBD1|.|TRBJ1-5
CASSPETGGWEGQPQHF
TGTGCCAGCAGTCCCGAGACAGGGGGTTGGGAGGGTCAGCCCCAGCATTTT
>TRBV19|TRBD2|.|TRBJ2-2
CASGIAGGLSGELFF
TGTGCCAGCGGGATAGCGGGAGGCCTCTCCGGGGAGCTGTTTTTT
>TRBV27|.|.|TRBJ2-3
CASTRKRATDTQYF
TGTGCCAGCACAAGAAAGAGGGCGACAGATACGCAGTATTTT
>TRBV7-9|TRBD1|.|TRBJ1-3
CASSSGQGDGNTIYF
TGTGCCAGCAGCTCGGGACAGGGGGACGGAAACACCATATATTTT
>TRBV28|TRBD1|.|TRBJ2-5
CASSPPDRGLKETQYF
TGTGCCAGCAGTCCTCCTGACAGGGGCCTGAAAGAGACCCAGTACTTC
>TRBV7-3|TRBD2|.|TRBJ2-1
CASSSSSGRAGNEQFF
TGTGCCAGCAGCTCGTCTAGCGGGAGGGCGGGGAATGAGCAGTTCTTC
>TRBV5-1|TRBD2|.|TRBJ2-1
CASSSGLARSYNEQFF
TGCGCCAGCAGCTCCGGACTAGCGAGGAGCTACAATGAGCAGTTCTTC